Each of the 24 T cell receptor beta chains below was sequenced from the same sample in a study of CD8+CD57+ T cells in acquired aplastic anemia. Researchers used genomic DNA as the template to profile TCR beta VDJ and CDR3. Using its own MiXCR run on the reads, TCRdb lists one record per CDR3 protein. In the table there are about 180,000 distinct CDR3 sequences, around 48% of which are singletons. The patients chosen for sequencing had shown expansion of CD8+CD57+ cells (detected by flow cytometry). Sequenced material: sorted CD4+, CD8+, or CD8+CD57+ T cells (not recorded which) from PBMCs. The receptor source for this set is a human donor with aplastic anemia.

This clonotype was detected ten times or more. The chain links TRBV5-1 to TRBJ2-5; 7 bases fit TRBD2. Per the germline V gene, CDR1 is SGHRS and CDR2 is YFSETQ. Trimming at V came to 0 bases and at J to 3 bases, leaving 20 bases not matched to a gene. The CDR3 runs to 20 residues. Here the CDR3 reads CASSLGGGTDLRREEETQYF. CDR3 nucleotides: TGCGCCAGCAGCTTGGGGGGGGGGACGGACCTTCGGCGAGAGGAAGAGACCCAGTACTTC.

This rearrangement joins TRBV6-1 to TRBJ2-5, with a tentative D call TRBD2 (6 bases). The CDR3 consists of 15 residues. In germline, CDR1 is MNHNS, CDR2 SASEGT. V lost 8 bases to trimming and J lost 5 bases, with 21 bases between them. The CDR3, as DNA: TGTGCCAGCGGGTCGGGAGCCCATGGGAAGGAGACCCAGTACTTC. Amino acids: CASGSGAHGKETQYF.

This chain joins TRBV4-1 and TRBJ2-1; D unresolved. The germline gives CDR1 MGHRA, CDR2 YSYEKL. V shed 1 base and J shed 5 bases, with 3 bases lying between them. The CDR3 totals 12 residues. The CDR3 is CASSQGDNEQFF. DNA of the CDR3: TGCGCCAGCAGCCAAGGGGACAATGAGCAGTTCTTC.

V is TRBV5-4 and J is TRBJ2-7; 10 bases line up with TRBD2. Trimming cost V 4 bases and J 0 bases; bases outside gene matches: 1. Germline-derived CDR1 and CDR2 are SGHNT and YYREEE (reference sequence). The CDR3 sequence is 14 residues long. The CDR3 here is CASSPSGGSYEQYF. In DNA, the CDR3 is TGTGCCAGCAGCCCTAGCGGGGGCTCCTACGAGCAGTACTTC.

The V gene is TRBV19, the J gene TRBJ2-5; 8 bases match TRBD2. The CDR3 consists of 13 residues. The J segment lost 4 bases and the V segment lost 6 bases, leaving 4 bases of the junction unmatched. Germline CDR1 and CDR2: LNHDA and SQIVND (reference sequence). The CDR3 DNA reads TGTGCCAGTAGGTCACTAGCGGCAGAGACCCAGTACTTC. Amino acid sequence: CASRSLAAETQYF.

The chain has TRBV10-3 and TRBJ1-3; maybe TRBD1 (6 bases). V was trimmed by 7 bases and J by 0 bases, leaving 16 bases between them. CDR3 length: 16 amino acids. From germline, CDR1 is ENHRY and CDR2 SYGVKD. CDR3 DNA sequence: TGTGCCATCACGAGAGGAGGACAGAGCTCTGGAAACACCATATATTTT. Encoded protein: CAITRGGQSSGNTIYF.

This clonotype was observed many times. The chain uses TRBV6-2 or TRBV6-3 and TRBJ1-5, with a weak D call TRBD1 (6 bases). V lost 5 bases, J lost 0 bases, and 14 bases lay in between. This CDR3 has 16 residues. The germline gives CDR1 MNHEY, CDR2 SVGEGT. CDR3 loop: CASSQRQAYSNQPQHF. As DNA, the CDR3 is TGTGCCAGCAGTCAAAGACAGGCCTATAGCAATCAGCCCCAGCATTTT.

This clonotype was picked up many times. CDR3: CASSRTVNYEQYF. The CDR3 bases are TGTGCCAGCAGTCGGACAGTAAACTACGAGCAGTACTTC. The rearrangement links TRBV12-3 or TRBV12-4 to TRBJ2-7; TRBD1 might be the D (6 bases). The CDR3 covers 13 residues. V lost 5 bases and J 3 bases, leaving 11 bases between the germline ends.

This clonotype was observed at least ten times. The rearrangement uses TRBV15 and TRBJ1-2; D is uncertain. Per germline, CDR1 LNHNV and CDR2 YYDKDF (reference sequence). Trimming left V 4 bases short and J 7 bases short, with 16 bases between. The CDR3 is 14 residues long. The CDR3 reads CATSTYDSKGGYTF. The CDR3 coding sequence is TGTGCCACCAGCACCTACGACTCAAAGGGTGGCTACACCTTC.

The chain has TRBV9 and TRBJ1-1; no definite D call. Germline lookup yields CDR1 SGDLS and CDR2 YYNGEE. The V gene lost 2 bases and the J gene lost 2 bases, with 7 bases spanning the gap. This CDR3 has 13 residues. The CDR3 spells CASSVLGNTEAFF. In nucleotides, the CDR3 is TGTGCCAGCAGCGTCTTGGGTAACACTGAAGCTTTCTTT.

In this sample, this clonotype turned up many times. This rearrangement joins TRBV7-9 to TRBJ1-2, with TRBD1 identical over 9 bases. CDR1 and CDR2 (germline): SEHNR, FQNEAQ (reference sequence). There are 15 residues in the CDR3. The V gene end was trimmed by 5 bases and the J gene end by 3 bases; junction bases not matched to a gene: 7. In DNA, the CDR3 is TGTGCCAGCAGCCTCGGACAGGGGTTAGACTATGGCTACACCTTC. Encoded protein: CASSLGQGLDYGYTF.

This sequence joins TRBV19 and TRBJ1-4; D possibly corresponds to TRBD1 (6 bases). The CDR3 has 14 residues. Trimming left V 6 bases short and J 7 bases short, with 15 bases between. The germline gives CDR1 LNHDA, CDR2 SQIVND (reference sequence). Here the CDR3 DNA reads TGTGCCAGTAGCGTAACAGGGATAGGTGAAAAACTGTTTTTT. It specifies CASSVTGIGEKLFF. Filled out from reference TRBV19 and TRBJ1-4, the complete variable domain reads DGGITQSPKYLFRKEGQNVTLSCEQNLNHDAMYWYRQDPGQGLRLIYYSQIVNDFQKGDIAEGYSVSREKKESFPLTVTSAQKNPTAFYLCASSVTGIGEKLFFGSGTQLSVL.

A word on this clonotype: A much larger clone sits a single nucleotide away, making a read error possible. The genes are TRBV7-9 and TRBJ1-4; tentatively, D is TRBD1 (5 bases). CDR1 is SEHNR, CDR2 FQNEAQ, per germline (reference sequence). This CDR3 is 15 amino acids long. V was clipped by 1 base and J by 6 bases, with 12 bases between them. The DNA for the CDR3 is TGTGCCAGCAGCTTAGGCCTAGGGGAAGATGAAAAACTGTTTTTT. Encoded protein: CASSLGLGEDEKLFF.

In this sample, this clonotype turned up many times. The V and J genes are TRBV4-3 and TRBJ2-3, with 7 bases aligning to TRBD1. Unmatched junction bases numbered 4, after V lost 8 bases and J lost 2 bases. The germline CDR1 and CDR2 sequences are LGHNA and YSLEER. This CDR3 is 13 amino acids long. The CDR3 DNA follows: TGCGCCAGCCTGACAGGGTCCACAGATACGCAGTATTTT. Translating it yields CASLTGSTDTQYF.

The chain links TRBV7-8 to TRBJ2-5, with D possibly TRBD1 on 6 matching bases. Germline V gene sequence: CDR1 SGHVS, CDR2 FQNEAQ. Between the trimmed V and J ends, which lost 6 bases and 4 bases, there was a span of 12 bases. The CDR3 has 13 amino acids. CDR3 region: CASRDDRRETQYF. The CDR3 DNA sequence: TGTGCCAGCAGGGATGACAGGAGAGAGACCCAGTACTTC.

CDR3 loop: CASYDRVFYGYTF. The DNA of the CDR3 is TGTGCCAGTTATGACAGGGTTTTTTATGGCTACACCTTC. The chain employs TRBV19 and TRBJ1-2; 7 bases match TRBD1. V lost 8 bases, J lost 5 bases, and 8 bases stayed unmatched. This CDR3 has 13 residues. The germline V gene encodes CDR1 LNHDA and CDR2 SQIVND (reference sequence).

V gene TRBV11-1 combines with J gene TRBJ1-6, with D tentatively TRBD1 (5 bases). Germline V lookup: CDR1 SGHAT, CDR2 FQDESV (reference sequence). The CDR3 extends over 17 amino acids. The V gene lost 6 bases and the J gene lost 7 bases, with 22 bases spanning the gap. CDR3 sequence (DNA): TGTGCCAGCAGTGACACACGGGGGGGAGGATGGAATTCACCCCTCCACTTT. Translated, it gives CASSDTRGGGWNSPLHF.

This clonotype was seen only a few times. The chain has TRBV20-1 and TRBJ2-7, with 9 nucleotides matching TRBD2. J gave up 6 bases and V 3 bases, and 9 bases lay outside the gene matches. The germline V gene encodes CDR1 DFQATT and CDR2 SNEGSKA (reference sequence). The CDR3 is made up of 14 amino acids. In nucleotides, the CDR3 is TGCAGTGCTAGGGATAGGCGGGGGGGGCGCGAGCAGTACTTC. As protein: CSARDRRGGREQYF.

The J gene is TRBJ1-6, the V gene TRBV25-1, with D hard to call. This CDR3 is 11 amino acids long. Trimming cost V 7 bases and J 14 bases, with 12 bases left between them. Germline loops: CDR1 MGHDK, CDR2 SYGVNS. In DNA form, the CDR3 reads TGTGCCAGCACTCTTAATGCGGCCCTCCACTTT. Translation gives CASTLNAALHF.

V gene TRBV18 combines with J gene TRBJ1-3; D is undetermined. CDR1 and CDR2 from the germline V gene are KGHSH and LQKENI. The V and J ends lost 5 bases and 0 bases respectively, with 11 bases between them. CDR3 size: 15 residues. CDR3 residues: CASSNGPASGNTIYF. DNA for the CDR3: TGTGCCAGCTCAAACGGACCGGCCTCTGGAAACACCATATATTTT.

This clonotype was detected ten times or more. The rearrangement links TRBV12-3 or TRBV12-4 to TRBJ1-6, with 7 bases aligning to TRBD1. The length of the CDR3 is 16 residues. Germline trimming cut 4 bases from V and 9 bases from J; bases unmatched to any gene: 12. The CDR3 nucleotides read TGTGCCAGCAGTTCTGGGGGCTCACAGGGGATTTCACCCCTCCACTTT. Amino acids: CASSSGGSQGISPLHF.

The chain uses TRBV20-1 and TRBJ1-2; possibly TRBD1 for D (5 bases). The CDR3 contains 13 residues. Trimming removed 4 bases at V and 0 bases at J, with 9 bases between. Germline loops: CDR1 DFQATT, CDR2 SNEGSKA (reference sequence). CDR3 nucleotide sequence: TGCAGTGCTATAGAGGGGACTAACTATGGCTACACCTTC. This gives the protein CSAIEGTNYGYTF.

This rearrangement joins TRBV2 to TRBJ2-1; TRBD1 is a possible D gene (6 bases). This CDR3 contains 14 residues. Germline V gene lookup returns CDR1 SNHLY and CDR2 FYNNEI. V lost 6 bases, J lost 5 bases, and 14 bases lay in between. This CDR3 reads CASSSQGSNNEQFF. The CDR3 region has the DNA TGTGCCAGCAGCTCCCAGGGGTCGAACAATGAGCAGTTCTTC.

This clonotype has just a few counts. The CDR3 spells CASSRTGAGEKLFF. The DNA for the CDR3 is TGTGCCAGCAGTCGTACAGGGGCGGGTGAAAAACTGTTTTTT. The chain joins TRBV6-1 to TRBJ1-4; 7 nucleotides line up with TRBD1. The CDR3 extends over 14 amino acids. Germline trimming cut 5 bases from V and 7 bases from J; bases unmatched to any gene: 7. Germline-derived CDR1 and CDR2 are MNHNS and SASEGT.